A single sample gave rise to the 10 T cell receptor beta chains below, sequenced in a study of T cell responses to AZD1222 COVID-19 vaccine. Produced via immunoSEQ multiplex PCR; TCRdb's table is partial and in-frame only. The sample holds 100,000 or so clones, roughly nine tenths seen once. This sample comprised peripheral blood, obtained on day 0 of AZD1222 vaccination. The receptors derive from an adult in good health.

This clone was found once. The rearrangement uses TRBV11-2 and TRBJ1-6, with a weak D call TRBD1 (5 bases). Trimming removed 5 bases at V and 7 bases at J, with 6 bases between. The CDR3 consists of 12 residues. CDR1 is SGHAT, CDR2 FQNNGV, per germline. The DNA for the CDR3 is TGTGCCAGCAGCCGACAGAATTCACCCCTCCACTTT. Translation: CASSRQNSPLHF. Drawing the rest from reference TRBV11-2 and TRBJ1-6, the complete variable domain is EAGVAQSPRYKIIEKRQSVAFWCNPISGHATLYWYQQILGQGPKLLIQFQNNGVVDDSQLPKDRFSAERLKGVDSTLKIQPAKLEDSAVYLCASSRQNSPLHFGNGTRLTVT.

J is TRBJ2-3 and V is TRBV18; 8 bases align to TRBD1. Trimming at V came to 2 bases and at J to 4 bases, leaving 5 bases not matched to a gene. The germline CDR1 and CDR2 sequences are KGHSH and LQKENI. The CDR3 extends over 15 amino acids. Here the CDR3 DNA reads TGTGCCAGCTCACCAAACGGACAGGGATCAGATACGCAGTATTTT. This translates into CASSPNGQGSDTQYF.

The rearrangement uses TRBV9 and TRBJ2-2; D call uncertain. Looked up from germline, CDR1 is SGDLS and CDR2 is YYNGEE. The CDR3 runs to 14 residues. V shed 2 bases and J shed 1 base, with 6 bases lying between them. The CDR3 loop is CASSVTGNTGELFF. In DNA, the CDR3 is TGTGCCAGCAGCGTTACGGGGAACACCGGGGAGCTGTTTTTT. The variable domain in full, with the rest retrieved from reference TRBV9 and TRBJ2-2, is DSGVTQTPKHLITATGQRVTLRCSPRSGDLSVYWYQQSLDQGLQFLIQYYNGEERAKGNILERFSAQQFPDLHSELNLSSLELGDSALYFCASSVTGNTGELFFGEGSRLTVL.

J is TRBJ1-6 and V is TRBV10-3, with D tentatively TRBD1 (5 bases). The germline gives CDR1 ENHRY, CDR2 SYGVKD. Trimming pared 4 bases from V and 6 bases from J, leaving 13 bases between. The CDR3 has 15 amino acids. CDR3 in DNA: TGTGCCATCAGTGGGGTTAGTGACAGTAATTCACCCCTCCACTTT. Translating gives CAISGVSDSNSPLHF.

This clone was found a few times. The V call is TRBV27, the J call TRBJ1-3, with 10 nucleotides matching TRBD1. The germline V gene has CDR1 MNHEY and CDR2 SMNVEV (reference sequence). The CDR3 consists of 14 residues. Trimming removed 5 bases from V and 6 bases from J; junction bases left unmatched: 4. DNA for the CDR3: TGTGCCAGCAGTCGGGACAGGGGAATAAACACCATATATTTT. Encoded protein: CASSRDRGINTIYF.

CDR3 protein: CASSPPARSSYEQYF. DNA for the CDR3: TGTGCCAGCAGCCCACCGGCAAGGAGCTCCTACGAGCAGTACTTC. The rearrangement joins TRBV3-1 (or the pseudogene TRBV3-2) to TRBJ2-7; no firm D call. The CDR3 contains 15 residues. The V and J ends lost 4 bases and 0 bases respectively, with 13 bases between them. Looked up from germline, CDR1 is LGHDT and CDR2 is YNNKEL (reference sequence).

The chain recombines TRBV28 with TRBJ2-1; tentatively, D is TRBD2 (6 bases). Germline CDR1 reads MDHEN; CDR2 reads SYDVKM. Trimming removed 5 bases at V and 3 bases at J, with 20 bases between. The CDR3 extends over 17 amino acids. The CDR3, as DNA: TGTGCCAGCAGTCCCTTAAGGGGAGGTCATATCTACAATGAGCAGTTCTTC. Its translation: CASSPLRGGHIYNEQFF.

The V call is TRBV28, the J call TRBJ1-2; TRBD1 aligns across 10 bases. The junction had 17 bases not matched to a gene; V was cut back by 6 bases and J by 4 bases. The germline gives CDR1 MDHEN, CDR2 SYDVKM. The CDR3 length is 18 residues. The CDR3 region is CASRPMLTGGAGSYGYTF. In DNA, the CDR3 is TGTGCCAGCAGACCCATGTTGACAGGGGGCGCAGGAAGCTATGGCTACACCTTC.

V gene TRBV14 combines with J gene TRBJ1-1; tentative D call: TRBD1 (5 bases). CDR3 length equals 15 residues. CDR1 SGHDN and CDR2 FVKESK come from the germline V gene. V was shortened by 2 bases and J by 1 base, with 11 bases between the two germline ends. CDR3 nucleotides: TGTGCCAGCAGCCAACTGGGGAGGGGGAACACTGAAGCTTTCTTT. This translates into CASSQLGRGNTEAFF.

This chain links TRBV30 with TRBJ2-3; D remains ambiguous. This CDR3 contains 13 residues. Germline V lookup: CDR1 GTSNPN, CDR2 SVGIG (reference sequence). The ends were cut back, 2 bases at V and 0 bases at J, with 6 bases in the middle. In DNA, the CDR3 is TGTGCCTGGAGTTCCCATAGCACAGATACGCAGTATTTT. This sequence encodes CAWSSHSTDTQYF.